The T cell receptor beta chain described here comes from a study of blood T cell repertoires in COVID-19. At the level of the study: The study drew acute and convalescent COVID-19 samples from the United States, Italy and Spain.

CDR1 is SGHDT, CDR2 YYEEEE, per germline. This CDR3 comprises 14 residues. Trimming pared 0 bases from V and 2 bases from J, leaving 7 bases between. Study processing details: Quantification of nucleated cells was approximated via reference gene primer amplification. Clones were read by immunoSEQ multiplex PCR, and TCRdb kept only the in-frame ones, dropping some. V, J and clone size were drawn from that table, and D and trimming were deduced from the DNA. The repertoire includes 100,000 or so clones, about 90% of them detected once, and around 4% sits in the top ten. The TCR was taken from a man aged 18 to 29 with acute or convalescent COVID-19. The V call is TRBV5-6, the J call TRBJ2-3; D ambiguous. Sequences were obtained from peripheral blood. The CDR3 DNA is TGTGCCAGCAGCTTGGGCACCTACACAGATACGCAGTATTTT. This gives the protein CASSLGTYTDTQYF.